A single sample is the source of the 9 T cell receptor beta chains below, sequenced in a study of Graves' ophthalmopathy and Graves' hyperthyroidism. Investigators amplified TCR beta CDR3 regions from RNA transcripts. Scientists carried out first-round RT-PCR using HTBI primers and then a second-round multiplex PCR. TCRdb fed the multiplex PCR reads into MiXCR, producing one record per CDR3 protein. The profile shows 260,000 or so distinct CDR3 sequences, around 50% of them singletons. Material: peripheral blood. The origin of the receptors is an adult man with Graves' ophthalmopathy.

The chain links TRBV29-1 to TRBJ2-2; 7 bases agree with TRBD1. The CDR3 is 12 amino acids. V shed 7 bases and J 7 bases; nucleotides not matched to a gene: 6. Per the germline V gene, CDR1 is SQVTM and CDR2 is ANQGSEA. CDR3 residues: CSGDSGGGELFF. CDR3 coding DNA: TGCAGCGGGGACAGCGGCGGCGGGGAGCTGTTTTTT.

This clonotype was counted between two and nine times. This sequence joins TRBV20-1 and TRBJ2-1, with D unresolved. Germline V gives CDR1 DFQATT, CDR2 SNEGSKA (reference sequence). Deletions cut 5 bases from V and 6 bases from J, with 5 bases between. The CDR3 covers 10 residues. The CDR3 here is CSAPVNEQFF. CDR3 nucleotides: TGCAGTGCTCCTGTCAATGAGCAGTTCTTC.

This clonotype occurred a few times. The chain is built from TRBV20-1 and TRBJ2-7, with 7 bases fitting TRBD1. V dropped 5 bases and J dropped 6; count of bases not matched to a gene: 10. The germline V gene encodes CDR1 DFQATT and CDR2 SNEGSKA (reference sequence). The CDR3 has 13 residues. The CDR3 loop reads CSARGGFKGEQYF. The CDR3 DNA is TGCAGTGCTCGAGGGGGCTTCAAAGGCGAGCAGTACTTC.

This clonotype has more than one count but fewer than ten. This chain connects TRBV7-2 to TRBJ2-5; 8 nucleotides match TRBD1. Trimming took 1 base from V and 3 from J; bases not matched to a gene: 1. Germline V lookup: CDR1 SGHTA, CDR2 FQGNSA. The CDR3 has 14 residues. The chain's CDR3 is CASSLGGQEETQYF. DNA for the CDR3: TGTGCCAGCAGCTTAGGGGGACAGGAAGAGACCCAGTACTTC.

V usage is TRBV6-6 and J usage is TRBJ2-2, with 9 bases that match TRBD1. This CDR3 contains 15 residues. CDR1 MNHNY and CDR2 SVGAGI come from the germline V gene (reference sequence). V trimming: 10 bases; J trimming: 3 bases; junction bases outside the gene matches: 9. CDR3 DNA: TGTGCCACCAAGGGCAGACAGGGGGACACCGGGGAGCTGTTTTTT. The encoded protein is CATKGRQGDTGELFF.

The V and J genes are TRBV20-1 and TRBJ2-7; TRBD2 aligns across 10 bases. Germline V gene lookup returns CDR1 DFQATT and CDR2 SNEGSKA (reference sequence). The V gene end was trimmed by 7 bases and the J gene end by 3 bases; junction bases not matched to a gene: 12. This CDR3 has 15 amino acids. The CDR3 protein is CSGAGLAGEYYEQYF. The CDR3 DNA is TGCAGTGGGGCTGGGCTAGCGGGGGAATACTACGAGCAGTACTTC.

This chain joins TRBV10-3 and TRBJ2-2; a weak D match, TRBD1 (6 bases). Trimming removed 4 bases at V and 3 bases at J, with 12 bases between. The CDR3 is 15 amino acids. CDR1 and CDR2 from the germline V gene are ENHRY and SYGVKD. CDR3 residues: CAISVRTAYTGELFF. The CDR3 DNA is TGTGCCATCAGTGTGAGGACAGCTTACACCGGGGAGCTGTTTTTT.

V is TRBV7-2 and J is TRBJ2-5; no definite D call. The CDR3 loop spans 16 amino acids. Trimming shortened V by 5 bases and J by 1 base, and 17 bases separated the two germline ends. Germline values: CDR1 SGHTA, CDR2 FQGNSA. The CDR3 DNA reads TGTGCCAGCAGCCACAGCTCCGTTGATGGCCAAGAGACCCAGTACTTC. Residues: CASSHSSVDGQETQYF.

The chain couples TRBV11-3 to TRBJ2-7; 9 bases fit TRBD1. The CDR3 totals 13 residues. Trimming cost V 4 bases and J 12 bases; bases outside gene matches: 10. From germline, CDR1 is SGHNT and CDR2 YENEEA. CDR3: CASSSTAATGGYF. The CDR3 DNA sequence: TGTGCCAGCAGCTCTACCGCGGCGACAGGGGGGTACTTC.